This record concerns one T cell receptor beta chain sequence. Its antigen is as yet unknown. These data come from a study of Graves' ophthalmopathy and Graves' hyperthyroidism. Findings and caveats of the study: Blood was where most expanded thyroid clonotypes above 0.001 frequency also turned up.

TCR beta CDR3 amplification used RNA transcripts. An initial RT-PCR round employing HTBI primers preceded a second-round multiplex PCR. TCRdb reanalysed the multiplex PCR reads using MiXCR and keeps one entry per CDR3 protein. The sample shows approximately 460,000 distinct CDR3 sequences, approximately 14% of them seen only once. The CDR3 consists of 14 residues. Germline CDR1 and CDR2: LGHDT and YNNKEL (reference sequence). The V and J ends lost 6 bases and 9 bases respectively, with 21 bases between them. This sequence joins TRBV3-1 and TRBJ2-7; D possibly uses TRBD1 or TRBD2 (5 bases each). What was sequenced was blood. The sequence was obtained from a woman in her 30s with Graves' ophthalmopathy. The chain's CDR3 is CASSLGPARVAQYF. The CDR3 nucleotides are TGTGCCAGCAGTCTGGGACCCGCGCGGGTTGCGCAGTACTTC.